This entry lists 28 T cell receptor beta chains sequenced from one sample in a study of CD8+ T cells in alopecia areata. As the sequencing template, cDNA was produced by extracting RNA and reverse transcribing it. Sequencing was performed with immunoSEQ multiplex PCR; in TCRdb, only in-frame clones are kept and a portion is missing. Of 110,000 or so clones in the sample, 55% to 60% were seen once. This sample's treatment: oral pan-JAK inhibitor, 5-10 mg twice daily. This material consisted of CD4+ T cells sorted from blood, taken at week 24, from a patient treated with tofacitinib. The receptors come from a human donor with alopecia areata.

The V gene is TRBV29-1, the J gene TRBJ1-2; 7 bases fit TRBD1. The CDR3 contains 11 residues. Per germline, CDR1 SQVTM and CDR2 ANQGSEA. The CDR3 DNA follows: TGCAGTCCCAGGGGGGACGGTGGCTACACCTTC. Its protein product is CSPRGDGGYTF.

The gene calls are TRBV29-1 and TRBJ2-5; D assignment may be TRBD1 or TRBD2 (5 bases each). The germline CDR1 and CDR2 sequences are SQVTM and ANQGSEA. V was trimmed by 1 base and J by 7 bases, leaving 13 bases between them. The CDR3 totals 13 residues. CDR3 nucleotide sequence: TGCAGCGTTGAAGCCAGGGTAGAGGGGACCCAGTACTTC. Its translation: CSVEARVEGTQYF.

The rearrangement uses TRBV4-3 and TRBJ2-1; 8 bases fit TRBD2. The CDR3 has 15 residues. V was clipped by 5 bases and J by 3 bases; unmatched bases: 6. CDR1 and CDR2 (germline): LGHNA, YSLEER. The CDR3 reads CASSISGGLYNEQFF. The CDR3 DNA reads TGCGCCAGCAGCATCAGCGGGGGCCTCTACAATGAGCAGTTCTTC.

The gene calls are TRBV30 and TRBJ2-1, with D hard to call. Trimming stripped 1 base from V and 8 bases from J, with 6 bases between. This CDR3 has 11 amino acids. Germline V gene data show CDR1 as GTSNPN and CDR2 as SVGIG (reference sequence). The CDR3 sequence is CAWSGSYEQFF. As DNA, the CDR3 is TGTGCCTGGAGTGGATCATATGAGCAGTTCTTC. Full variable domain (missing parts from reference TRBV30 and TRBJ2-1): SQTIHQWPATLVQPVGSPLSLECTVEGTSNPNLYWYRQAAGRGLQLLFYSVGIGQISSEVPQNLSASRPQDRQFILSSKKLLLSDSGFYLCAWSGSYEQFFGPGTRLTVL.

This sequence joins TRBV6-6 and TRBJ1-1; no firm D call. Germline loops: CDR1 MNHNY, CDR2 SVGAGI (reference sequence). Trimming removed 5 bases from V and 4 bases from J, with 11 bases in between. CDR3 length equals 13 residues. The CDR3 loop reads CASSQQFGTEAFF. The CDR3 nucleotides read TGTGCCAGCAGTCAGCAATTCGGCACTGAAGCTTTCTTT.

The J gene is TRBJ1-1, the V gene TRBV7-9; D might be TRBD1 (5 bases). The CDR3 consists of 15 residues. CDR1 SEHNR and CDR2 FQNEAQ come from the germline V gene (reference sequence). V was pared by 2 bases and J by 5 bases, with 15 bases between. The chain's CDR3 is CASSLTIFGGTEAFF. For the CDR3, the DNA is TGTGCCAGCAGCTTAACAATTTTCGGGGGAACTGAAGCTTTCTTT.

This chain links TRBV19 with TRBJ2-1; perhaps TRBD2 as D (6 bases). Germline V CDR1 and CDR2: LNHDA, SQIVND (reference sequence). Trimming took off 5 bases at V and 2 bases at J, with 16 bases between the two ends. The CDR3 sequence is 16 residues long. As DNA, the CDR3 is TGTGCCAGTAGTCCCTTGAGCGGGCGCACCTACAATGAGCAGTTCTTC. The encoded protein is CASSPLSGRTYNEQFF.

Comment on this clone: One end of the junction varies from germline; a read error may be responsible. The chain couples TRBV10-3 to TRBJ2-1; unclear D gene. The CDR3 length is 14 residues. Germline values: CDR1 ENHRY, CDR2 SYGVKD. The CDR3 sequence is CAISQPSSHNEQFF. The CDR3 DNA follows: TGTGCCATCAGTCAGCCGTCCTCCCACAATGAGCAGTTCTTC.

The chain couples TRBV5-4 to TRBJ1-5; no reliable D call. Germline V gives CDR1 SGHNT, CDR2 YYREEE (reference sequence). The CDR3 is 12 residues long. V was clipped by 3 bases and J by 3 bases, with 4 bases between them. The CDR3 is CASSSDNQPQHF. In DNA form, the CDR3 reads TGTGCCAGCAGCTCCGACAATCAGCCCCAGCATTTT.

V is TRBV18 and J is TRBJ2-1, with D unclear. Trimming took off 0 bases at V and 9 bases at J, with 6 bases between the two ends. The germline V gene encodes CDR1 KGHSH and CDR2 LQKENI. The CDR3 runs 12 residues. CDR3 loop: CASSPPMAEQFF. DNA of the CDR3: TGTGCCAGCTCACCACCCATGGCTGAGCAGTTCTTC.

The chain couples TRBV7-2 to TRBJ2-7; the D call may be TRBD1 or TRBD2 (5 bases each). The CDR3 consists of 14 residues. V lost 0 bases, J lost 2 bases, and 8 bases lay in between. Germline assignment: CDR1 SGHTA and CDR2 FQGNSA. This CDR3 is CASSLAGDAYEQYF. DNA for the CDR3: TGTGCCAGCAGCTTAGCAGGGGACGCCTACGAGCAGTACTTC.

The chain recombines TRBV6-5 with TRBJ1-6; 8 bases are a match to TRBD1. CDR1 and CDR2 (germline): MNHEY, SVGAGI. CDR3 length equals 15 residues. The trim removed 6 bases at V and 7 bases at J, leaving 8 bases unmatched. The CDR3 DNA reads TGTGCCAGCAGCCCTGGACAGGGACACAATTCACCCCTCCACTTT. Amino acids: CASSPGQGHNSPLHF.

The chain couples TRBV25-1 to TRBJ2-5; the D gene is possibly TRBD1 (5 bases). Germline V gene sequence: CDR1 MGHDK, CDR2 SYGVNS. Trimming took off 4 bases at V and 0 bases at J, with 15 bases between the two ends. This CDR3 spans 16 amino acids. In nucleotides, the CDR3 is TGTGCCAGCAGTGGAATAGACAGTTGGTACCAAGAGACCCAGTACTTC. It specifies CASSGIDSWYQETQYF.

This clone was counted a few times. The chain carries TRBV10-3 and TRBJ2-5, with D possibly called TRBD1 or TRBD2 (5 bases each). V dropped 4 bases and J dropped 1 base, with 13 bases sitting between them. CDR1 and CDR2 (germline): ENHRY, SYGVKD. The CDR3 is 15 amino acids. The CDR3 nucleotides read TGTGCCATCAGTGCTAGTAGGGACCTCCAAGAGACCCAGTACTTC. It specifies CAISASRDLQETQYF.

This clone was counted a single time. CDR3 sequence (DNA): TGTGCCAGCAGGGACAGGGGGTCTGTTAACTATGGCTACACCTTC. This translates into CASRDRGSVNYGYTF. The chain joins TRBV2 to TRBJ1-2; the match to TRBD1 covers 10 bases. J lost 1 base, V lost 6 bases, and 5 bases had no gene match. Germline values: CDR1 SNHLY, CDR2 FYNNEI. This CDR3 contains 15 residues.

This clone was seen a handful of times. The chain recombines TRBV21-1 with TRBJ2-3; the table's TRBD1 call for D was not verified on the DNA. TRBV21-1 is described as a pseudogene. The CDR3 runs to 19 residues. The CDR3 region has the DNA TGTGCCAGCAGCAAAGCGACGGTTGAGTGGCAGGGCGGCACAGATACGCAGTATTTT. Its translation is CASSKATVEWQGGTDTQYF.

CDR3 sequence: CASSLPGTGAHEAFF. The CDR3 DNA reads TGTGCCAGCAGTTTGCCCGGGACAGGGGCCCATGAAGCTTTCTTT. This chain joins TRBV25-1 and TRBJ1-1; 10 nucleotides align to TRBD1. This CDR3 comprises 15 residues. The V segment lost 5 bases and the J segment 7 bases; nucleotides outside the gene matches: 10. Per the germline V gene, CDR1 is MGHDK and CDR2 is SYGVNS.

The chain recombines TRBV5-1 with TRBJ1-1; D remains ambiguous. The CDR3 is 14 amino acids. Germline CDR1 SGHRS, CDR2 YFSETQ. The V gene lost 6 bases and the J gene lost 0 bases, with 12 bases spanning the gap. This CDR3 reads CASNPDGVNTEAFF. CDR3 DNA sequence: TGCGCCAGCAACCCGGACGGAGTGAACACTGAAGCTTTCTTT. The full variable domain, completed using reference TRBV5-1 and TRBJ1-1, is KAGVTQTPRYLIKTRGQQVTLSCSPISGHRSVSWYQQTPGQGLQFLFEYFSETQRNKGNFPGRFSGRQFSNSRSEMNVSTLELGDSALYLCASNPDGVNTEAFFGQGTRLTVV.

This clone was found a few times. V and J are TRBV30 and TRBJ1-3, with D hard to call. CDR1 and CDR2 (germline): GTSNPN, SVGIG (reference sequence). Trimming left V 4 bases short and J 3 bases short, with 10 bases between. CDR3 length: 13 amino acids. The CDR3 region has the DNA TGTGCCTGGACTTCCTCGGGTGGAAACACCATATATTTT. This translates into CAWTSSGGNTIYF. Looking up the rest from reference TRBV30 and TRBJ1-3 gives the full variable domain: SQTIHQWPATLVQPVGSPLSLECTVEGTSNPNLYWYRQAAGRGLQLLFYSVGIGQISSEVPQNLSASRPQDRQFILSSKKLLLSDSGFYLCAWTSSGGNTIYFGEGSWLTVV.

V usage is TRBV30 and J usage is TRBJ1-5, with D maybe TRBD1 (5 bases). Trimming cost V 3 bases and J 3 bases, with 9 bases left between them. Germline CDR1 is GTSNPN and CDR2 is SVGIG (reference sequence). This CDR3 spans 13 amino acids. CDR3 in DNA: TGTGCCTGGAGAGGACAAAACAATCAGCCCCAGCATTTT. Translated, it gives CAWRGQNNQPQHF.

The chain employs TRBV29-1 and TRBJ2-5; 8 nucleotides align to TRBD2. J lost 0 bases, V lost 4 bases, and 1 base had no gene match. The germline V gene has CDR1 SQVTM and CDR2 ANQGSEA. CDR3 size: 13 residues. CDR3 nucleotide sequence: TGCAGCGTTGCGGGGGGGAACCAAGAGACCCAGTACTTC. Its translation is CSVAGGNQETQYF.

The chain combines TRBV7-2 with TRBJ1-5; possible D gene TRBD1, 6 bases. Trimming cost V 2 bases and J 5 bases, with 10 bases left between them. The germline gives CDR1 SGHTA, CDR2 FQGNSA. CDR3 length: 14 residues. The CDR3 is CASSLWAGDQPQHF. Here the CDR3 DNA reads TGTGCCAGCAGCTTATGGGCAGGGGATCAGCCCCAGCATTTT.

J is TRBJ2-3 and V is TRBV4-2, with TRBD2 matching over 15 bases. CDR3 length: 16 amino acids. V dropped 11 bases and J dropped 10; count of bases not matched to a gene: 16. In germline, CDR1 is LGHNA, CDR2 YNFKEQ. As DNA, the CDR3 is TGTGCCTACACAGCAAGCGGACTAGCGGGGGGGCCGCCGCAGTATTTT. Encoded protein: CAYTASGLAGGPPQYF.

The table lists this clone with a few counts. The V call is TRBV14, the J call TRBJ2-1, with a possible D match to TRBD1 (6 bases). This CDR3 has 15 residues. Germline V CDR1 and CDR2: SGHDN, FVKESK. Trimming removed 4 bases from V and 7 bases from J, with 17 bases in between. This CDR3 reads CASSLWTVPENEQFF. CDR3 DNA sequence: TGTGCCAGCAGCCTCTGGACAGTGCCCGAAAATGAGCAGTTCTTC.

J is TRBJ1-2 and V is TRBV29-1, with TRBD1 as a possible D gene (5 bases). Trimming stripped 4 bases from V and 8 bases from J, with 14 bases between. The CDR3 is 12 amino acids. From germline, CDR1 is SQVTM and CDR2 ANQGSEA. CDR3 in amino acids: CSVGDSGGGYTF. For the CDR3, the DNA is TGCAGCGTTGGGGACTCAGGAGGGGGCTACACCTTC.

The chain employs TRBV29-1 and TRBJ2-2; D possibly matches TRBD1 or TRBD2 (6 bases each). This CDR3 is 17 amino acids long. Germline V gene data show CDR1 as SQVTM and CDR2 as ANQGSEA. V lost 6 bases and J 0 bases, leaving 20 bases between the germline ends. CDR3 in amino acids: CSVLLGGGRPNTGELFF. The CDR3 DNA reads as TGCAGCGTCCTCCTAGGAGGGGGACGGCCGAACACCGGGGAGCTGTTTTTT.

V gene TRBV29-1 combines with J gene TRBJ2-1, with a weak D call TRBD2 (6 bases). The CDR3 has 13 amino acids. Germline CDR1 SQVTM, CDR2 ANQGSEA. Trimming removed 6 bases from V and 9 bases from J, with 18 bases in between. CDR3 sequence: CSVRGGKRAEQFF. The CDR3 DNA follows: TGCAGCGTACGAGGAGGGAAGCGGGCTGAGCAGTTCTTC.

CDR3 sequence: CASSPSTGARTDTQYF. CDR3 DNA: TGTGCCAGCAGCCCCTCAACGGGGGCCCGCACAGATACGCAGTATTTT. This chain connects TRBV7-9 to TRBJ2-3; either TRBD1 or TRBD2 may supply D (6 bases each). The germline gives CDR1 SEHNR, CDR2 FQNEAQ (reference sequence). The length of the CDR3 is 16 residues. Trimming left V 5 bases short and J 1 base short, with 16 bases between.